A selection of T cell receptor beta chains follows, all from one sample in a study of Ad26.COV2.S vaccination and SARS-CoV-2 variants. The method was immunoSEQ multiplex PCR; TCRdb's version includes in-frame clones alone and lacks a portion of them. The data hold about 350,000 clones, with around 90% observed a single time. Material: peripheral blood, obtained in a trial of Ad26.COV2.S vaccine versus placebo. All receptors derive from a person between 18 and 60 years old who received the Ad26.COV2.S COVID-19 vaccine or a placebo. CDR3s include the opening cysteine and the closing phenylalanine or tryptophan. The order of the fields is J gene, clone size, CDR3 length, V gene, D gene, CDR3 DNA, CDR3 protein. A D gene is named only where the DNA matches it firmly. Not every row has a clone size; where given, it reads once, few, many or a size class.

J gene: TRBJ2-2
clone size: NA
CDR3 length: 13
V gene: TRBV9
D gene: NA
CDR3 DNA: TGTGCCAGCAGCGTCCGAGTCAGCGGGGAGCTGTTTTTT
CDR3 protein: CASSVRVSGELFF

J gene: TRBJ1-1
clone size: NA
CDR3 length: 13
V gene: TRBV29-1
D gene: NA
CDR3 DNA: TGCAGCGTTCTCAACAGGGCTGACACTGAAGCTTTCTTT
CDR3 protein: CSVLNRADTEAFF

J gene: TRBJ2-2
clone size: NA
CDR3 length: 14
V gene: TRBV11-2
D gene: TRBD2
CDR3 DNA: TGTGCCAGCAGCCTGGGACTAGACACCGGGGAGCTGTTTTTT
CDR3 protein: CASSLGLDTGELFF

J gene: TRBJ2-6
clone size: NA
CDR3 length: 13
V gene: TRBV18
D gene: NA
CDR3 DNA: TGTGCCAGCTCAGCCTCTGGGGCCAACGTCCTGACTTTC
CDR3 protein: CASSASGANVLTF

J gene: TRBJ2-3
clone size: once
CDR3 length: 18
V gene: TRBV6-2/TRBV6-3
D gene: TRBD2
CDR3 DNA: TGTGCCAGCAGTTACCAAACGGGAGCGGGGGGCGGCACAGATACGCAGTATTTT
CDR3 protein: CASSYQTGAGGGTDTQYF

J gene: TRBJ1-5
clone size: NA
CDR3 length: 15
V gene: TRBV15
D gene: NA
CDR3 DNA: TGTGCCACCAGCAGAGAGGGGTATAGCAATCAGCCCCAGCATTTT
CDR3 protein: CATSREGYSNQPQHF

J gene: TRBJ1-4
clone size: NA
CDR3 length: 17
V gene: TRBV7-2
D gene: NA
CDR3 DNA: TGTGCCAGCAGCTTAGCTTTAGAGACAGCCTATGGAGAAAAACTGTTTTTT
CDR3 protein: CASSLALETAYGEKLFF

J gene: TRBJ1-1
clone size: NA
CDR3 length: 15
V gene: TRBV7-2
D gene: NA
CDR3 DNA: TGTGCCAGCAGCTTAGGTAGCCGGATGAACACTGAAGCTTTCTTT
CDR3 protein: CASSLGSRMNTEAFF

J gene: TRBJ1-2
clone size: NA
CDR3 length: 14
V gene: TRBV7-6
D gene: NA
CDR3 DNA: TGTGCCAGCAGCTTCGCCGGGACCGGAGATGGCTACACCTTC
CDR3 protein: CASSFAGTGDGYTF

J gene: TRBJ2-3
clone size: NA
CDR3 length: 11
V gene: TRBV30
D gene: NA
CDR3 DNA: TGTGCCTGGATGATTGGTGAGTCTCGGTATTTT
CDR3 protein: CAWMIGESRYF

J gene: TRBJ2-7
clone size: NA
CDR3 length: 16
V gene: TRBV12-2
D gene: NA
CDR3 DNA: TGTGCAAGTCGCCTCCCGGCGGGGGAGGAGAGTTTCGAGCAGTACTTC
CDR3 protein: CASRLPAGEESFEQYF